Below are 15 T cell receptor beta chains sequenced from a single sample in a study of sequential checkpoint blockade in melanoma. Data came from immunoSEQ multiplex PCR; TCRdb stores just in-frame clones and leaves some out. The top ten hold under 25% of the sample, which has around 9,000 clones, 25% to 30% seen once. Treatment described: randomized to nivolumab then ipilimumab (arm A) or the reverse (arm B). Sequenced here: tumor tissue (inferred from file names), sampled from a patient given nivolumab and ipilimumab in sequence. Every receptor here comes from a human donor with melanoma.

V is TRBV5-1 and J is TRBJ2-2, with TRBD1 as a possible D gene (6 bases). This CDR3 is 15 amino acids long. V lost 2 bases to trimming and J lost 3 bases, with 11 bases between them. Germline loops: CDR1 SGHRS, CDR2 YFSETQ. CDR3 DNA: TGCGCCAGCAGCTTCGGACAGACACACACCGGGGAGCTGTTTTTT. Translating gives CASSFGQTHTGELFF.

This clone was seen a handful of times. J is TRBJ1-2 and V is TRBV6-8; perhaps TRBD1 as D (5 bases). There are 14 residues in the CDR3. Trimming cost V 7 bases and J 8 bases, with 20 bases left between them. Germline-derived CDR1 and CDR2 are MNHGY and SAAAGT. CDR3 DNA: TGTGCCAGCACCGCATTAGGGGTTGCCCTCGGCTACACCTTC. Translating gives CASTALGVALGYTF.

The rearrangement uses TRBV29-1 and TRBJ1-4; the match to TRBD1 covers 7 bases. With V trimmed by 7 bases and J by 7 bases, 6 bases remained unmatched. The germline V gene encodes CDR1 SQVTM and CDR2 ANQGSEA. The CDR3 extends over 12 amino acids. CDR3 sequence (DNA): TGCAGCGGTTCTAGACAGGGTGAAAAACTGTTTTTT. Encoded protein: CSGSRQGEKLFF.

This chain connects TRBV14 to TRBJ2-1; 7 bases line up with TRBD1. There are 14 residues in the CDR3. Germline V gives CDR1 SGHDN, CDR2 FVKESK. V lost 1 base and J lost 12; bases outside the gene matches: 9. As DNA, the CDR3 is TGTGCCAGCAGCCAAGCGGGGACAGAGACTGTGCAGTTCTTC. Its protein product is CASSQAGTETVQFF.

This clone was found many times. The gene calls are TRBV10-3 and TRBJ1-2; D is uncertain. This CDR3 has 14 amino acids. CDR1 ENHRY and CDR2 SYGVKD come from the germline V gene. V lost 0 bases, J lost 4 bases, and 9 bases lay in between. As DNA, the CDR3 is TGTGCCATCAGTGAGTCGGAGGGCCTCTATGGCTACACCTTC. Protein: CAISESEGLYGYTF.

The CDR3 nucleotides read TGTGCCAGTTCCCATGGGGGGTTAACTAATGAAAAACTGTTTTTT. This gives the protein CASSHGGLTNEKLFF. The chain uses TRBV19 and TRBJ1-4; D is perhaps TRBD1 (5 bases). Germline CDR1 and CDR2: LNHDA and SQIVND (reference sequence). This CDR3 spans 15 amino acids. Trimming stripped 8 bases from V and 1 base from J, with 14 bases between.

The chain uses TRBV11-3 and TRBJ2-5, with 12 bases lining up with TRBD2. V lost 5 bases to trimming and J lost 6 bases; unmatched junction nucleotides: 7. CDR3 length: 15 amino acids. Germline CDR1 reads SGHNT; CDR2 reads YENEEA. The CDR3 DNA reads as TGTGCCAGCAGCCTAGGACTAGCGGGGTTTCAGACCCAGTACTTC. It yields the protein CASSLGLAGFQTQYF.

This sequence joins TRBV19 and TRBJ1-2; TRBD1 is a possible D gene (5 bases). The CDR3 has 16 amino acids. Germline V gene data show CDR1 as LNHDA and CDR2 as SQIVND (reference sequence). Trimming left V 7 bases short and J 1 base short, with 19 bases between. CDR3 region: CASMVGYGQLNYGYTF. DNA for the CDR3: TGTGCCAGTATGGTAGGGTATGGACAACTTAACTATGGCTACACCTTC.

J is TRBJ2-5 and V is TRBV18, with D possibly TRBD2 on 6 matching bases. Deletions cut 6 bases from V and 1 base from J, with 9 bases between. Per the germline V gene, CDR1 is KGHSH and CDR2 is LQKENI. The CDR3 contains 13 residues. This CDR3 reads CASSRDFQETQYF. The DNA for the CDR3 is TGTGCCAGCTCGCGGGACTTCCAAGAGACCCAGTACTTC.

This clone was seen more than once but under ten times. The CDR3 sequence is CASTLDRAYGNTIYF. CDR3 nucleotide sequence: TGTGCCAGCACCTTGGACAGAGCGTACGGAAACACCATATATTTT. This chain links TRBV6-8 with TRBJ1-3, with D possibly being TRBD1 (6 bases). The CDR3 contains 15 residues. Trimming stripped 7 bases from V and 4 bases from J, with 17 bases between. CDR1 MNHGY and CDR2 SAAAGT come from the germline V gene.

The chain links TRBV28 to TRBJ1-5, with 8 bases identical to TRBD1. CDR3 size: 13 residues. Germline V gene sequence: CDR1 MDHEN, CDR2 SYDVKM. The V gene end was trimmed by 7 bases and the J gene end by 7 bases; junction bases not matched to a gene: 6. The CDR3 DNA follows: TGTGCCAGCATCCAGGGGGCCGGGCAGCCCCAGCATTTT. The encoded protein is CASIQGAGQPQHF.

This clone was observed at least ten times. The rearrangement joins TRBV11-3 to TRBJ2-7, with D possibly TRBD1 on 6 matching bases. V dropped 8 bases and J dropped 3 bases, with 17 bases sitting between them. Per the germline V gene, CDR1 is SGHNT and CDR2 is YENEEA. The CDR3 is 14 residues long. The CDR3 bases are TGTGCCAGCTCAAGACAGGCTTTGGGCTACGAGCAGTACTTC. Its translation: CASSRQALGYEQYF.

This chain joins TRBV4-1 and TRBJ1-2; D remains ambiguous. The length of the CDR3 is 14 residues. Germline CDR1 and CDR2: MGHRA and YSYEKL. The V end lost 1 base, the J end lost 4 bases, and 10 bases lay between the germline ends. CDR3 sequence (DNA): TGCGCCAGCAGCCAAGCGGGCGCGAGCTATGGCTACACCTTC. It yields the protein CASSQAGASYGYTF.

The chain joins TRBV28 to TRBJ2-7; 8 nucleotides agree with TRBD1. Germline loops: CDR1 MDHEN, CDR2 SYDVKM. The CDR3 consists of 14 residues. Losses at the gene ends were 2 bases for V and 5 bases for J; bases not matched to a gene: 5. CDR3 DNA: TGTGCCAGCAGTTTAATTCAGGGGGCCAACGAGCAGTACGTC. Protein: CASSLIQGANEQYV.

This clone was counted only a few times. The chain recombines TRBV12-1 with TRBJ2-1; TRBD1, the table's D call, lacks a check against the DNA. TRBV12-1 is assigned pseudogene status. The CDR3 is made up of 19 amino acids. CDR3 sequence reads: CATIPGTGEAGGSYNEQFF. The DNA of the CDR3 is TGTGCCACCATCCCCGGGACAGGGGAAGCCGGGGGCTCCTACAATGAGCAGTTCTTC.